This paragraph reports one T cell receptor (beta chain). This sample is part of a study of blood T cell repertoires in COVID-19. About the study: Material from acute and convalescent COVID-19 was sourced from the United States, Italy and Spain. PBMCs, B-cell-depleted T cells, or T cells provided the cDNA or gDNA that made up the material.

As handled by the study authors: Amplification with reference gene primers provided the estimates of nucleated cell counts. Some clones are missing from TCRdb's copy, which holds only in-frame ones; the method was immunoSEQ multiplex PCR. The V and J calls and the clone size are those of that table, but D and trimming were determined from the DNA. The sample holds about 320,000 clones, around 86% seen once. This CDR3 comprises 13 residues. V gave up 7 bases and J gave up 4 bases; unmatched junction bases: 5. The V gene's germline CDR1 is SQVTM and CDR2 ANQGSEA. V usage is TRBV29-1 and J usage is TRBJ2-1, with 9 nucleotides matching TRBD1. This clonotype was sampled from a woman aged 50 to 60 with acute or convalescent COVID-19. The source material was peripheral blood. The CDR3 sequence is CSGRDRVYNEQFF. The CDR3 DNA reads TGCAGCGGACGGGACAGGGTTTACAATGAGCAGTTCTTC.